The 24 T cell receptor beta chains presented below share a single source sample, sequenced in a study of CD8+CD57+ T cells in acquired aplastic anemia. Genomic DNA, the template, was used for profiling of the TCR beta VDJ and CDR3. MiXCR, run by TCRdb on the reads, gives a single entry per CDR3 protein. This table holds a few hundred thousand distinct CDR3 sequences, about 56% found once. Material: sorted CD4+, CD8+, or CD8+CD57+ T cells (not recorded which) from PBMCs. The receptors derive from a human donor with severe aplastic anemia or a healthy control (not recorded which).

The chain has TRBV29-1 and TRBJ2-7; D is unclear. This CDR3 spans 12 amino acids. Germline assignment: CDR1 SQVTM and CDR2 ANQGSEA. V was shortened by 5 bases and J by 6 bases, with 14 bases between the two germline ends. The CDR3 coding sequence is TGCAGCGTTCCAAGGTGGGTGGGCGAGCAGTACTTC. This translates into CSVPRWVGEQYF.

This sequence joins TRBV12-3 or TRBV12-4 and TRBJ2-6; 9 bases align to TRBD2. J lost 4 bases, V lost 5 bases, and 0 bases had no gene match. CDR3 length: 14 amino acids. The CDR3 DNA follows: TGTGCCAGCAGTGGACTAGCGGGGGCCAACGTCCTGACTTTC. Its translation is CASSGLAGANVLTF.

This clonotype was seen at least ten times. This chain uses TRBV7-2 with TRBJ1-1, with D maybe TRBD1 (5 bases). This CDR3 has 16 residues. The germline V gene has CDR1 SGHTA and CDR2 FQGNSA. Deletions cut 5 bases from V and 0 bases from J, with 16 bases between. The CDR3 sequence: CASSPTGGKVNTEAFF. The CDR3 nucleotides read TGTGCCAGCAGCCCCACTGGGGGGAAGGTGAACACTGAAGCTTTCTTT.

This clonotype was observed a handful of times. The chain employs TRBV20-1 and TRBJ2-5, with TRBD2 matching 7 bases. The CDR3 contains 14 residues. V trimming: 6 bases; J trimming: 2 bases; junction bases outside the gene matches: 9. The germline gives CDR1 DFQATT, CDR2 SNEGSKA (reference sequence). The CDR3 reads CSATRGGWQETQYF. The CDR3, as DNA: TGCAGTGCAACCCGGGGAGGGTGGCAAGAGACCCAGTACTTC.

CDR3 region: CAISDGLAGAPNTGELFF. CDR3 DNA: TGTGCCATCAGTGATGGACTAGCGGGGGCCCCGAACACCGGGGAGCTGTTTTTT. The V call is TRBV10-3, the J call TRBJ2-2; the match to TRBD2 covers 13 bases. The CDR3 runs 18 residues. Per the germline V gene, CDR1 is ENHRY and CDR2 is SYGVKD. J lost 0 bases, V lost 3 bases, and 4 bases had no gene match.

The chain combines TRBV7-2 with TRBJ2-7; no reliable D call. With 0 bases removed from V and 2 bases from J, the gap between germline ends came to 8 bases. CDR3 length: 14 residues. CDR1 SGHTA and CDR2 FQGNSA come from the germline V gene. For the CDR3, the DNA is TGTGCCAGCAGCTTAGCGCATTTGGCCTACGAGCAGTACTTC. This encodes CASSLAHLAYEQYF.

The chain links TRBV7-2 to TRBJ2-7; D possibly corresponds to TRBD1 (5 bases). Trimming pared 5 bases from V and 5 bases from J, leaving 19 bases between. Germline V gene sequence: CDR1 SGHTA, CDR2 FQGNSA. This CDR3 has 15 amino acids. In DNA form, the CDR3 reads TGTGCCAGCAGCCCTTATATAAGGGGTTCGGACGAGCAGTACTTC. It translates to CASSPYIRGSDEQYF.

The chain couples TRBV10-3 to TRBJ2-3; 13 bases map to TRBD2. V dropped 10 bases and J dropped 5; count of bases not matched to a gene: 9. CDR1 and CDR2 (germline): ENHRY, SYGVKD. The CDR3 has 15 residues. Here the CDR3 reads CASSGLAGDKDTQYF. The CDR3 nucleotides are TGTGCCAGCTCAGGACTAGCGGGAGATAAAGATACGCAGTATTTT.

Points on this clonotype: This may arise from a read error, as a much more abundant clone is one base away. This chain links TRBV7-3 with TRBJ2-3; no clear D. The CDR3 runs 11 residues. CDR1 and CDR2 (germline): SGHTA, FQGTGA. CDR3 sequence reads: CVSSSGDTQYF. The CDR3 DNA follows: TGTGTCAGCAGCTCGGGCGATACGCAGTATTTT.

This chain uses TRBV7-2 with TRBJ2-7, with a possible D match to TRBD1 (5 bases). V dropped 2 bases and J dropped 2 bases, with 10 bases sitting between them. The CDR3 loop spans 14 amino acids. Germline assignment: CDR1 SGHTA and CDR2 FQGNSA. The CDR3 coding sequence is TGTGCCAGCAGCTTAATTCAGGGCACCTACGAGCAGTACTTC. It encodes CASSLIQGTYEQYF.

As to this clonotype: With a much larger clone just one base away, this may be a read error. CDR3 amino acids: CAASRERGGTDTQYF. Written as DNA, the CDR3 is TGTGCCGCCAGCAGAGAGCGGGGGGGCACAGATACGCAGTATTTT. This chain uses TRBV15 with TRBJ2-3; 9 nucleotides agree with TRBD2. The CDR3 extends over 15 amino acids. In germline, CDR1 is LNHNV, CDR2 YYDKDF (reference sequence).

This CDR3 reads CASSWQAGTSGYTDTQYF. In nucleotides, the CDR3 is TGTGCCAGCAGCTGGCAAGCCGGGACTAGCGGCTACACAGATACGCAGTATTTT. This chain links TRBV11-1 with TRBJ2-3, with 11 nucleotides matching TRBD2. The length of the CDR3 is 18 residues. After removal of 4 bases from V and 2 bases from J, the junction contained 11 bases not matched to a gene. From germline, CDR1 is SGHAT and CDR2 FQDESV (reference sequence). Combining the CDR3 with reference TRBV11-1 and TRBJ2-3 gives the whole variable domain EAEVAQSPRYKITEKSQAVAFWCDPISGHATLYWYRQILGQGPELLVQFQDESVVDDSQLPKDRFSAERLKGVDSTLKIQPAELGDSAMYLCASSWQAGTSGYTDTQYFGPGTRLTVL.

This chain joins TRBV2 and TRBJ2-3; the D is unclear. Trimming cost V 6 bases and J 2 bases, with 9 bases left between them. Germline values: CDR1 SNHLY, CDR2 FYNNEI. The CDR3 consists of 13 residues. The CDR3 sequence is CASRQGPTDTQYF. CDR3 coding DNA: TGTGCCAGCAGACAAGGGCCCACAGATACGCAGTATTTT.

This chain links TRBV11-2 with TRBJ2-5; 7 bases are shared with TRBD2. The CDR3 consists of 13 residues. Trimming at V came to 5 bases and at J to 3 bases, leaving 3 bases not matched to a gene. Germline loops: CDR1 SGHAT, CDR2 FQNNGV. The CDR3 DNA sequence: TGTGCCAGCAGCAAACGGGAGGAAGAGACCCAGTACTTC. Translated: CASSKREEETQYF.

The V gene is TRBV20-1, the J gene TRBJ2-2; 10 positions agree with TRBD1. Germline V gene data show CDR1 as DFQATT and CDR2 as SNEGSKA (reference sequence). The J segment lost 6 bases and the V segment lost 5 bases, leaving 6 bases of the junction unmatched. The CDR3 is made up of 14 amino acids. The CDR3 loop reads CSAPGQGPSGELFF. CDR3 DNA sequence: TGCAGTGCTCCGGGACAGGGGCCATCCGGGGAGCTGTTTTTT.

CDR3 coding DNA: TGTGCCGGCAAGGGGAACCATGGCTACACCTTC. Amino acids: CAGKGNHGYTF. The chain carries TRBV5-4 and TRBJ1-2, with D possibly TRBD1 on 5 matching bases. Germline V gene sequence: CDR1 SGHNT, CDR2 YYREEE (reference sequence). The CDR3 length is 11 residues. Between the trimmed V and J ends, which lost 10 bases and 6 bases, there was a span of 13 bases.

CDR3 loop: CATSRDLGGYGYTF. CDR3 coding DNA: TGTGCCACCAGCAGAGATCTGGGGGGTTATGGCTACACCTTC. This rearrangement joins TRBV15 to TRBJ1-2; a weak D match, TRBD1 (5 bases). CDR1 is LNHNV, CDR2 YYDKDF, per germline (reference sequence). The CDR3 has 14 residues. V was pared by 0 bases and J by 5 bases, with 10 bases between.

This clonotype was detected many times. The chain combines TRBV24-1 with TRBJ2-1, with 8 bases lining up with TRBD1. Germline values: CDR1 KGHDR, CDR2 SFDVKD. CDR3 length: 17 amino acids. V dropped 5 bases and J dropped 4; count of bases not matched to a gene: 12. The CDR3 nucleotides read TGTGCCACCAGTGCTCTTCTCCCCGGGACAGGATACAATGAGCAGTTCTTC. Protein: CATSALLPGTGYNEQFF.

In this sample, this clonotype turned up a few times. This sequence joins TRBV15 and TRBJ1-5; 7 bases match TRBD1. V was pared by 6 bases and J by 4 bases, with 6 bases of the junction left unmatched. Germline assignment: CDR1 LNHNV and CDR2 YYDKDF (reference sequence). The CDR3 extends over 14 amino acids. The CDR3 protein is CATSAGQENQPQHF. CDR3 DNA sequence: TGTGCCACCAGTGCAGGACAGGAGAATCAGCCCCAGCATTTT.

This clonotype came up many times. The chain joins TRBV13 to TRBJ1-3, with TRBD1 as a possible D gene (6 bases). V shed 2 bases and J shed 0 bases, with 11 bases lying between them. Germline-derived CDR1 and CDR2 are PRHDT and FYEKMQ (reference sequence). This CDR3 is built from 16 residues. CDR3 bases: TGTGCCAGCAGCTTAACGGCGGGACACTCTGGAAACACCATATATTTT. Translating it yields CASSLTAGHSGNTIYF.

The V gene is TRBV6-2 or TRBV6-3, the J gene TRBJ1-5, with 10 nucleotides matching TRBD1. The germline V gene encodes CDR1 MNHEY and CDR2 SVGEGT. This CDR3 region has 14 residues. Unmatched junction bases numbered 3, after V lost 3 bases and J lost 7 bases. The CDR3 protein is CASSYGQGGQPQHF. For the CDR3, the DNA is TGTGCCAGCAGTTATGGACAGGGGGGACAGCCCCAGCATTTT.

The genes are TRBV7-6 and TRBJ2-7; D possibly corresponds to TRBD1 (6 bases). Germline CDR1 and CDR2: SGHVS and FNYEAQ. The CDR3 is made up of 16 amino acids. V lost 5 bases and J 2 bases, leaving 19 bases between the germline ends. CDR3 region: CASSNRLGAATYEQYF. In DNA form, the CDR3 reads TGTGCCAGCAGCAACCGGCTGGGGGCCGCTACCTACGAGCAGTACTTC.

The J gene is TRBJ1-2, the V gene TRBV4-3; no firm D call. Germline V gives CDR1 LGHNA, CDR2 YSLEER. This CDR3 comprises 15 residues. The V end was cut by 1 base, the J end by 1 base, with 10 bases between. The CDR3: CASSQAAGSNYGYTF. CDR3 sequence (DNA): TGCGCCAGCAGCCAAGCCGCCGGGAGTAACTATGGCTACACCTTC.

This clonotype was recorded a few times. The CDR3 spells CASSPPGQGTVQYF. The CDR3 DNA is TGTGCCAGCAGCCCCCCGGGACAGGGTACTGTGCAGTACTTC. The V gene is TRBV7-9, the J gene TRBJ2-7, with TRBD1 matching 9 bases. Trimming removed 5 bases from V and 9 bases from J; junction bases left unmatched: 11. CDR1 and CDR2 from the germline V gene are SEHNR and FQNEAQ (reference sequence). This CDR3 is built from 14 residues.